The 16 T cell receptor beta chains below come from one sample, sequenced in a study of T cell clones after liver transplantation (dated by TCRdb to the late 2010s). Library preparation used the immunoSEQ multiplex PCR assay. Imported from immuneACCESS, the table was reduced by TCRdb to in-frame sequences with V and J called. These copies leave out some clones; in studies compared against another copy, an unresolved V gene accounts for under half, and the cause of the remainder is not known. Across this sample there are approximately 100,000 clones, with about 86% seen only once. Clones ranked in the top ten supply approximately 2.9% of the sample. The sample in question was CD4+ T cells from blood, obtained roughly 50 months after liver transplant. Source of these receptors: a human patient who received a liver transplant. In transplant recipients, some T cells may be of donor rather than host origin.

This clone was picked up a small number of times. The chain couples TRBV4-3 to TRBJ1-5, with D possibly matching TRBD1 (5 bases). CDR1 and CDR2 (germline): LGHNA, YSLEER. V was trimmed by 0 bases and J by 4 bases, leaving 19 bases between them. CDR3 size: 18 residues. Here the CDR3 reads CASSQDLRQMESNQPQHF. In DNA, the CDR3 is TGCGCCAGCAGCCAAGACCTCCGACAGATGGAGTCGAATCAGCCCCAGCATTTT.

The V and J genes are TRBV29-1 and TRBJ2-7, with D perhaps matching TRBD1 (5 bases). This CDR3 is built from 14 residues. Trimming left V 3 bases short and J 1 base short, with 13 bases between. CDR1 and CDR2 from the germline V gene are SQVTM and ANQGSEA. The CDR3 is CSVDGQGASYEQYF. DNA for the CDR3: TGCAGCGTTGACGGGCAGGGCGCGTCCTACGAGCAGTACTTC.

The V and J genes are TRBV27 and TRBJ2-7, with D maybe TRBD1 (6 bases). Trimming shortened V by 4 bases and J by 3 bases, and 13 bases separated the two germline ends. Germline values: CDR1 MNHEY, CDR2 SMNVEV (reference sequence). CDR3 length: 14 amino acids. CDR3 coding DNA: TGTGCCAGCAGTTCCTGGACAGCGAACTACGAGCAGTACTTC. It yields the protein CASSSWTANYEQYF.

The chain uses TRBV2 and TRBJ2-7; TRBD2 aligns across 15 bases. Per the germline V gene, CDR1 is SNHLY and CDR2 is FYNNEI. The CDR3 extends over 16 amino acids. Trimming removed 7 bases from V and 6 bases from J; junction bases left unmatched: 10. DNA of the CDR3: TGTGCCAGCACGCCGACGCTGGGACTAGCGGGGGGCGAGCAGTACTTC. Translating gives CASTPTLGLAGGEQYF.

This chain uses TRBV20-1 with TRBJ2-3; D gene uncertain. The CDR3 runs 11 residues. Looked up from germline, CDR1 is DFQATT and CDR2 is SNEGSKA (reference sequence). V was trimmed by 1 base and J by 2 bases, leaving 1 base between them. The CDR3 bases are TGCAGTGCTAGAGCCACAGATACGCAGTATTTT. As protein: CSARATDTQYF.

The J gene is TRBJ1-1, the V gene TRBV27, with TRBD1 matching over 7 bases. With V trimmed by 4 bases and J by 0 bases, 14 bases remained unmatched. This CDR3 spans 18 amino acids. Germline V gene sequence: CDR1 MNHEY, CDR2 SMNVEV (reference sequence). The CDR3 loop reads CASSSGQADRRMNTEAFF. The CDR3 coding sequence is TGTGCCAGCAGTTCCGGACAGGCCGATAGGCGGATGAACACTGAAGCTTTCTTT.

The V gene is TRBV7-2, the J gene TRBJ2-7, with TRBD1 matching over 9 bases. Germline V CDR1 and CDR2: SGHTA, FQGNSA. The length of the CDR3 is 15 residues. Trimming took 5 bases from V and 7 from J; bases not matched to a gene: 12. The CDR3 DNA reads as TGTGCCAGCAGCCCCCATGGGACAGGGTCGGGGGAGCAGTACTTC. This translates into CASSPHGTGSGEQYF. Full variable domain (rest looked up from reference TRBV7-2 and TRBJ2-7): GAGVSQSPSNKVTEKGKDVELRCDPISGHTALYWYRQSLGQGLEFLIYFQGNSAPDKSGLPSDRFSAERTGGSVSTLTIQRTQQEDSAVYLCASSPHGTGSGEQYFGPGTRLTVT.

V usage is TRBV19 and J usage is TRBJ2-7; possibly TRBD2 for D (6 bases). The CDR3 runs to 15 residues. Trimming removed 0 bases from V and 3 bases from J, with 12 bases in between. The germline gives CDR1 LNHDA, CDR2 SQIVND (reference sequence). The CDR3 DNA sequence: TGTGCCAGTAGTATAGATATTAGCGGAAACTACGAGCAGTACTTC. The encoded protein is CASSIDISGNYEQYF. The full variable domain, in which reference TRBV19 and TRBJ2-7 provide the parts outside the CDR3, is DGGITQSPKYLFRKEGQNVTLSCEQNLNHDAMYWYRQDPGQGLRLIYYSQIVNDFQKGDIAEGYSVSREKKESFPLTVTSAQKNPTAFYLCASSIDISGNYEQYFGPGTRLTVT.

The chain is built from TRBV7-2 and TRBJ1-5; 8 bases map to TRBD1. The germline CDR1 and CDR2 sequences are SGHTA and FQGNSA. Losses at the gene ends were 5 bases for V and 4 bases for J; bases not matched to a gene: 19. The CDR3 contains 19 residues. CDR3 coding DNA: TGTGCCAGCAGCGGAAACGCCCAGGGGGCGCGGTCCCCAAATCAGCCCCAGCATTTT. Its translation: CASSGNAQGARSPNQPQHF.

The rearrangement uses TRBV7-2 and TRBJ1-5, with unresolved D. Per the germline V gene, CDR1 is SGHTA and CDR2 is FQGNSA. CDR3 length: 14 amino acids. V lost 3 bases to trimming and J lost 0 bases, with 6 bases between them. The CDR3 region has the DNA TGTGCCAGCAGCTTGTTTAATAGCAATCAGCCCCAGCATTTT. Translation: CASSLFNSNQPQHF.

This clone was recorded once. This sequence joins TRBV5-1 and TRBJ2-3; D is uncertain. This CDR3 has 14 residues. Germline CDR1 is SGHRS and CDR2 is YFSETQ. The V and J ends lost 1 base and 4 bases respectively, with 10 bases between them. CDR3 protein: CASSLNPGADTQYF. In nucleotides, the CDR3 is TGCGCCAGCAGCTTGAATCCGGGCGCAGATACGCAGTATTTT. Using reference TRBV5-1 and TRBJ2-3 for the parts outside the CDR3, the full variable domain is KAGVTQTPRYLIKTRGQQVTLSCSPISGHRSVSWYQQTPGQGLQFLFEYFSETQRNKGNFPGRFSGRQFSNSRSEMNVSTLELGDSALYLCASSLNPGADTQYFGPGTRLTVL.

The genes are TRBV7-3 and TRBJ1-2, with 7 bases lining up with TRBD1. Trimming removed 0 bases from V and 1 base from J; junction bases left unmatched: 2. The CDR3 sequence is 15 residues long. Germline CDR1 and CDR2: SGHTA and FQGTGA. The CDR3 DNA sequence: TGTGCCAGCAGCTTAACCCCAGGGGGTAACTATGGCTACACCTTC. Residues: CASSLTPGGNYGYTF.

The CDR3: CASSPGLTPLHF. Written as DNA, the CDR3 is TGTGCCAGCAGCCCCGGATTGACACCCCTCCACTTT. This chain connects TRBV11-2 to TRBJ1-6, with D unclear. The CDR3 extends over 12 amino acids. Trimming took off 5 bases at V and 11 bases at J, with 10 bases between the two ends. CDR1 and CDR2 (germline): SGHAT, FQNNGV.

The genes are TRBV27 and TRBJ2-3; 7 bases map to TRBD1. Germline V gene data show CDR1 as MNHEY and CDR2 as SMNVEV (reference sequence). This CDR3 has 15 residues. Trimming took 4 bases from V and 1 from J; bases not matched to a gene: 5. CDR3 in amino acids: CASSSRQGGTDTQYF. The DNA for the CDR3 is TGTGCCAGCAGTTCGCGACAGGGTGGCACAGATACGCAGTATTTT.

The V call is TRBV5-1, the J call TRBJ1-2; D uncertain. This CDR3 is built from 15 residues. The germline V and J ends were trimmed by 4 bases and 6 bases, with 19 bases remaining between them. Germline CDR1 is SGHRS and CDR2 is YFSETQ. The CDR3 sequence: CASSPTLAGIDGYTF. CDR3 nucleotides: TGCGCCAGCAGCCCCACCTTAGCGGGGATCGATGGCTACACCTTC.

The sample holds one count of this clone. The chain combines TRBV19 with TRBJ2-3; 7 bases align to TRBD1. V lost 7 bases and J lost 6; bases outside the gene matches: 10. The CDR3 runs to 14 residues. CDR1 is LNHDA, CDR2 SQIVND, per germline (reference sequence). Written as DNA, the CDR3 is TGTGCCAGTACCCCGGACAGGTCCAGGGATACGCAGTATTTT. As protein: CASTPDRSRDTQYF.